This section outlines one T cell receptor beta chain sequence together with its context. No antigen is known for it. The sample holds no much larger clone one base away, and base qualities are not on file. The data are from a study of cytotoxic CD8 clonotypes in ibrutinib-treated CLL (dated by TCRdb to about 2021). With respect to the entire study: The cohort had 11 relapsed/refractory and roughly 15 treatment-naive patients; 17 were IGHV unmutated. Of the 85 to 90 participants in the trial, approximately 26 had longitudinal samples available. The response samples were drawn at a median of approximately 12 months into treatment, with a range of roughly 6 to 40 months. Patients were still on ibrutinib when every remission and progressive disease sample was collected. On average, each sample had 255,043 productive templates and 96,000 or so productive rearrangements. Cryopreserved peripheral blood mononuclear cells were collected at three points: before therapy, at response, and at either sustained remission or disease progression. Partial responses were observed in some 24 patients and complete responses in 2; after a median follow-up of 68 months, remission was maintained in roughly 15 patients and progression was observed in about twelve.

On a MiSeq, deep resolution sequencing aimed for a depth between 1 in 1 million and 1 in 200,000 T cells, with each clonotype covered 10x on average. TCR beta libraries were generated with the immunoSEQ hsTCRB Kit. The authors' pipeline ran thus. Data were analyzed with ImmunoSEQ Data Assistant and ImmunoSEQ Analyzer, with V, D and J genes assigned per IMGT definitions. Clonality, which ranges from 0 to 1, was calculated as one minus the normalized Shannon entropy of productive rearrangement frequencies. Public clonotype analysis was restricted to overrepresented clonotypes comprising at least 0.05% of each patient's repertoire. About twelve repertoires from age-matched healthy donors, obtained from immuneACCESS, served as clonality controls. TCRdb re-hosts the immuneACCESS table, in-frame sequences only. Its copies lack some clones; in the studies checked, an unresolved V gene accounts for under half of them, and the cause for the rest is not known. That table is the source of V, J and clone size, and D and trimming were worked out from the DNA. Across this sample there are about 300,000 clones, with roughly four fifths seen only once. About 5.7% of the sample lies in the top ten.

The germline V gene encodes CDR1 SGHNT and CDR2 YYREEE (reference sequence). The junction shows trimming of 4 bases on V and 4 bases on J, and the gene matches do not reach 13 bases of it. There are 19 amino acids in the CDR3, from cysteine to phenylalanine inclusive. The DNA shown is the 57-base CDR3, in frame from base 1. The time point label corresponds to: progressive disease on ibrutinib. Roughly 1.8 micrograms of genomic DNA were extracted from cryopreserved PBMCs for TCR beta library preparation. Longitudinal blood samples from CLL patients receiving ibrutinib monotherapy were subjected to high-throughput TCR beta sequencing. Patients were enrolled in a phase 2 open-label single-center ibrutinib monotherapy trial. What the work shows at the level of the full study, not this receptor alone: At ibrutinib response clonality went up, during sustained remission it held steady, and at progression it dropped back toward baseline. Baseline clonality was found to be higher than that of age-matched healthy donors and was strongly correlated with circulating CD8+ T-cell counts. Public clonotypes were rare and either shrank or stayed stable during treatment, and the rise in clonality at ibrutinib response reflected expansion of private clonotypes. Sustained-remission and progressing patients did not have matched sampling times, and lymph node repertoires were not examined.

The V and J genes are TRBV5-4 and TRBJ1-6; 11 bases in between match TRBD1. The receptor was derived from a human donor with chronic lymphocytic leukemia. Sample: PBMCs, taken at disease progression, from a patient treated with ibrutinib. The CDR3 protein: CASSTRDRGSPFYNSPLHF. The nucleotide sequence reads as follows: TGTGCCAGCAGCACACGGGACAGGGGGAGTCCCTTTTATAATTCACCCCTCCACTTT.